This T cell receptor (beta chain) was profiled in a study of blood T cell repertoires in COVID-19. Study details: The origin of the acute and convalescent COVID-19 samples was the United States, Italy and Spain. The analysed material was cDNA or gDNA that came from T cells, B-cell-depleted T cells, or PBMCs.

The V and J ends lost 2 bases and 4 bases, in that order; junction bases with no gene match: 16. There are 18 residues in the CDR3. The germline gives CDR1 SGHRS, CDR2 YFSETQ. Authors' methods: Researchers report that nucleated cell counts were estimated from reference gene primer amplification. Sequenced by immunoSEQ multiplex PCR; TCRdb stores in-frame clones only, minus some. V, J and clone size are taken as reported in that table, and D and trimming were inferred from the DNA itself. Found here are around 140,000 clones, roughly 88% of them singletons; the top ten hold about 1.7%. The chain is built from TRBV5-1 and TRBJ1-1, with TRBD1 matching 8 bases. The clonotype originates from a man between 65 and 80 years old with acute or convalescent COVID-19. Sequencing input: peripheral blood. The CDR3 DNA follows: TGCGCCAGCAGCTTAGGGCAGGGGGCTAATTTACTGAGCACTGAAGCTTTCTTT. This codes for CASSLGQGANLLSTEAFF.